This T cell receptor beta chain stems from a study of neoadjuvant anti-PD-1 for oral cavity cancer. The length of the CDR3 is 17 residues. Germline V CDR1 and CDR2: LGHNA, YSLEER. The V end was cut by 0 bases, the J end by 6 bases, with 19 bases between. Described time point: after neoadjuvant nivolumab, at surgical resection. The repertoire was sequenced with immunoSEQ multiplex PCR; TCRdb's copy has only in-frame clones and lacks some. The data hold some 31,000 clones, with around four fifths observed a single time. V gene TRBV4-3 combines with J gene TRBJ2-3; D may match TRBD1 or TRBD2 (6 bases each). This material consisted of PBMCs, taken after nivolumab (anti-PD-1) treatment. The origin of this receptor is a person between 40 and 85 years old with oral cavity squamous cell carcinoma. CDR3 sequence (DNA): TGCGCCAGCAGCCAAGATGGGCTTGAGGGGGGAATGGATACGCAGTATTTT. This encodes CASSQDGLEGGMDTQYF.